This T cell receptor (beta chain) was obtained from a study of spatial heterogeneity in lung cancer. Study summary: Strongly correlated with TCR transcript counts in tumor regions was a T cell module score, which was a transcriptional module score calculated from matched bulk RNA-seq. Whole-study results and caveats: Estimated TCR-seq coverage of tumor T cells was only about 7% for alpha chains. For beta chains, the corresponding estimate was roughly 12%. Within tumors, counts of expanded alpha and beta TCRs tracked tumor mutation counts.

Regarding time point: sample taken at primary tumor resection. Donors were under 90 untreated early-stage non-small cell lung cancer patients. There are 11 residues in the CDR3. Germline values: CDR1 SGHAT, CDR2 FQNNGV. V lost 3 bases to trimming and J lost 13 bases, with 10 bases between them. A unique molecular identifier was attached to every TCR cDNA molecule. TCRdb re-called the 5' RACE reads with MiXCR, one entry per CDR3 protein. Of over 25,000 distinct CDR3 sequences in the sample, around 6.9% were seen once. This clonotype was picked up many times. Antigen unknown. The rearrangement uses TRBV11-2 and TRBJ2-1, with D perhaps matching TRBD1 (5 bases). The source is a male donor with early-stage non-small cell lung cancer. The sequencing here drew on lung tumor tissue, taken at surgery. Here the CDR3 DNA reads TGTGCCAGCAGCTTCCAGGGCCGTCAGTTCTTC. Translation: CASSFQGRQFF.